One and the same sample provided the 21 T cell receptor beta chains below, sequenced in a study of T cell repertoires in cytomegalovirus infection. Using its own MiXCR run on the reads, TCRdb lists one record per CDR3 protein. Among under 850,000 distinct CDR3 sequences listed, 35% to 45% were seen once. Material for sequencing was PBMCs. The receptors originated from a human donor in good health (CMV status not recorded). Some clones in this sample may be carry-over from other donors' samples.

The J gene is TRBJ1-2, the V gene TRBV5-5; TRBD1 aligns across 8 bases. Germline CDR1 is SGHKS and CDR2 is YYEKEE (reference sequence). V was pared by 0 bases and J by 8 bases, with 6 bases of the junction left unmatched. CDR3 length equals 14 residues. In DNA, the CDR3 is TGTGCCAGCAGCTTGGAGGGCAGGGGGCTCGGCTACACCTTC. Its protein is CASSLEGRGLGYTF.

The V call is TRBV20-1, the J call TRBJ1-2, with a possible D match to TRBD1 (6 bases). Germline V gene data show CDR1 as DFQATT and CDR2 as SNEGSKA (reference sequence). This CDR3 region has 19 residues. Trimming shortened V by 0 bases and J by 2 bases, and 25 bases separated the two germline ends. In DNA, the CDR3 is TGCAGTGCTAGAGATGTTGCCAGGGGACCCTTCTTGGCCAACTATGGCTACACCTTC. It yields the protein CSARDVARGPFLANYGYTF.

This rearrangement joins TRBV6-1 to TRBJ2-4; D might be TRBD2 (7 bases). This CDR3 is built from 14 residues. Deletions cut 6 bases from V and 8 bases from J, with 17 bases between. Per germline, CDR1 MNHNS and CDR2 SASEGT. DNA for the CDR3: TGTGCCAGCAGAAGGGGGGGGGGTTTGGACATTCAGTACTTC. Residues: CASRRGGGLDIQYF.

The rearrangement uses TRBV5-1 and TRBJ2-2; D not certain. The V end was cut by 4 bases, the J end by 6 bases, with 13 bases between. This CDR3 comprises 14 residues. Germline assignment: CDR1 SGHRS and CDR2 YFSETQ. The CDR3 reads CASSTPSRSGELFF. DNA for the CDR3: TGCGCCAGCAGCACGCCTAGTCGCTCCGGGGAGCTGTTTTTT.

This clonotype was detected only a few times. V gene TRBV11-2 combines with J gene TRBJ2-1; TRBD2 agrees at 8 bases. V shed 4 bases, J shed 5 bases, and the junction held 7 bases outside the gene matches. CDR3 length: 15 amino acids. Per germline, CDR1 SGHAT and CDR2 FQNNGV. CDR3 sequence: CASSSLAGQDNEQFF. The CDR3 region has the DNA TGTGCCAGCAGCTCTTTAGCGGGACAAGACAATGAGCAGTTCTTC.

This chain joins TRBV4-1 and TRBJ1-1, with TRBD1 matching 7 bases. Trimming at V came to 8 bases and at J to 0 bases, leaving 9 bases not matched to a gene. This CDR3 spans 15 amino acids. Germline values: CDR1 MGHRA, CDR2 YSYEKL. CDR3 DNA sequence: TGCGCCAGCCGCCCAGGGGGGCTCTTGAACACTGAAGCTTTCTTT. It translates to CASRPGGLLNTEAFF.

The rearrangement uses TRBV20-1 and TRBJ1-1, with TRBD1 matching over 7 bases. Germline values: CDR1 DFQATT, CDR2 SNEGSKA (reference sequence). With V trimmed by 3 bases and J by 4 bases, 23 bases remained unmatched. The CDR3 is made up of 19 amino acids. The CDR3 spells CSASRGEVMGTEGTTEAFF. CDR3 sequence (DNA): TGCAGTGCTAGTCGTGGGGAAGTTATGGGGACAGAAGGGACCACTGAAGCTTTCTTT.

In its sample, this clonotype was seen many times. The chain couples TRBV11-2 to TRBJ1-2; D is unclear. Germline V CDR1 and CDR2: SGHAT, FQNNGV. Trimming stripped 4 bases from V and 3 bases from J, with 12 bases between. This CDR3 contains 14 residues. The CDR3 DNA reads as TGTGCCAGCAGCTCCTCACAAGGCGACTATGGCTACACCTTC. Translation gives CASSSSQGDYGYTF.

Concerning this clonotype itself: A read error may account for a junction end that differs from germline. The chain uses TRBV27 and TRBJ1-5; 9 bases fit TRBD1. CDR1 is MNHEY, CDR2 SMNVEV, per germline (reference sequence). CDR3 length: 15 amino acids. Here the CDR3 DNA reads TGTGACAGCAGCCCTGGGGACAGGGTTCATCAGCCCCAGCATTTT. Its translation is CDSSPGDRVHQPQHF.

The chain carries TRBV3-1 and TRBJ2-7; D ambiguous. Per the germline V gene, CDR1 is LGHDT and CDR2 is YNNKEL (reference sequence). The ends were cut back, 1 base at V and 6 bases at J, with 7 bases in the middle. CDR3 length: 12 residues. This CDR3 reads CASSQGLREQYF. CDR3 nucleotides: TGTGCCAGCAGCCAAGGGCTGCGCGAGCAGTACTTC.

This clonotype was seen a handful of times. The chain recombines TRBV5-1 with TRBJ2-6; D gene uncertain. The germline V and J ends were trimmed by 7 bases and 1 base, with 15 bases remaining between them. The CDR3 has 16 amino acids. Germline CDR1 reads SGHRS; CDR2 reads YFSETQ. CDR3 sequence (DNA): TGCGCCAGCGAAACCGGAAAGGGTTCTGGGGCCAACGTCCTGACTTTC. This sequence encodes CASETGKGSGANVLTF.

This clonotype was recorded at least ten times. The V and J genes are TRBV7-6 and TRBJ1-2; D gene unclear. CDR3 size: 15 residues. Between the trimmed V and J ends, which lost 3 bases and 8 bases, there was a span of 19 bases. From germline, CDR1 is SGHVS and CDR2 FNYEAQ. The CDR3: CASSLRSDGKGGYTF. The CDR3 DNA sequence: TGTGCCAGCAGCTTGAGGTCGGACGGAAAGGGCGGCTACACCTTC.

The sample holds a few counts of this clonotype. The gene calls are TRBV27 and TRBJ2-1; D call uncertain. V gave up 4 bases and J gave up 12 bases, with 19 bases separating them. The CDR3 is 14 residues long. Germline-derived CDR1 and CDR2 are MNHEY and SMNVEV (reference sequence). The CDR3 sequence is CASSSSLKPYGQFF. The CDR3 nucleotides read TGTGCCAGCAGTTCCTCATTGAAACCCTACGGGCAGTTCTTC.

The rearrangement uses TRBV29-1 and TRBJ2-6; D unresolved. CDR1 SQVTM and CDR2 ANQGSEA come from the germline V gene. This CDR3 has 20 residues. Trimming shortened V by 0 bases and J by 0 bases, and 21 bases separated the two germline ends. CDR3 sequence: CSVEDRSPGPSRSGANVLTF. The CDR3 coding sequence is TGCAGCGTTGAAGATCGGTCCCCCGGGCCCTCTCGCTCTGGGGCCAACGTCCTGACTTTC.

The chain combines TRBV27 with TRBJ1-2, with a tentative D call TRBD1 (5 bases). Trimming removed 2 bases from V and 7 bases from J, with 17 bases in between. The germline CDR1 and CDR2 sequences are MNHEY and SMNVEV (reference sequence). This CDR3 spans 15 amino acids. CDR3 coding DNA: TGTGCCAGCAGTTTAGAAAGGGGAAGGAGAGGTGGCTACACCTTC. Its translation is CASSLERGRRGGYTF.

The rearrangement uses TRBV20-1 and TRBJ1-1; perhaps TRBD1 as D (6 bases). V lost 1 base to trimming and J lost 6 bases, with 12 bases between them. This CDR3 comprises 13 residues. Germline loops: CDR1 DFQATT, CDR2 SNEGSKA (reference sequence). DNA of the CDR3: TGCAGTGCTAGAGCAGGGGTAGGCGCTGAAGCTTTCTTT. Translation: CSARAGVGAEAFF.

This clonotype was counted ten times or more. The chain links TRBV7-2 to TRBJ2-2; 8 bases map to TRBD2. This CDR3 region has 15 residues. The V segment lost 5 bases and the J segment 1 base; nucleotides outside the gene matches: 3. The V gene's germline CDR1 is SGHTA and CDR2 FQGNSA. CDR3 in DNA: TGTGCCAGCAGCGAGGGACTAGAGAACACCGGGGAGCTGTTTTTT. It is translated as CASSEGLENTGELFF.

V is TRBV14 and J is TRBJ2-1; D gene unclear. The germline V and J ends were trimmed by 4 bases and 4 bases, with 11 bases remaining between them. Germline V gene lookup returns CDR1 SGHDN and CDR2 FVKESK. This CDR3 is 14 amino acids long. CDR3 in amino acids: CASSLSPLYNEQFF. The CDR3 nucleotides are TGTGCCAGCAGCCTTTCCCCCCTGTACAATGAGCAGTTCTTC.

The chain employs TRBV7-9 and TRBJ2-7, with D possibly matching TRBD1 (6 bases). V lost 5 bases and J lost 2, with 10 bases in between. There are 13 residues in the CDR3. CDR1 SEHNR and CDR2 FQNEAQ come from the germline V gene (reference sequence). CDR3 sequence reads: CASSIQGTYEQYF. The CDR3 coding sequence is TGTGCCAGCAGCATACAGGGCACCTACGAGCAGTACTTC.

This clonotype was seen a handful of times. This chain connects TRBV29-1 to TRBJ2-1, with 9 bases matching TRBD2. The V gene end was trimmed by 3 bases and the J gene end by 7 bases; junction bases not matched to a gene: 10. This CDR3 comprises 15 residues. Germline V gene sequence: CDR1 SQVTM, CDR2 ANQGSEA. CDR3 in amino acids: CSVEKLAGAGNEQFF. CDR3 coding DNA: TGCAGCGTTGAGAAATTAGCGGGAGCGGGGAATGAGCAGTTCTTC.

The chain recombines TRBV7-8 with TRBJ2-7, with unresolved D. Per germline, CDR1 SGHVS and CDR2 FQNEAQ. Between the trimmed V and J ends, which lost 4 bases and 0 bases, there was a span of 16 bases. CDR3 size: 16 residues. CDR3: CASSSHQGLGSYEQYF. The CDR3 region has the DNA TGTGCCAGCAGCTCTCACCAAGGGTTGGGCTCCTACGAGCAGTACTTC. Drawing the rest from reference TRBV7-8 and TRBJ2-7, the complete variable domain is GAGVSQSPRYKVAKRGQDVALRCDPISGHVSLFWYQQALGQGPEFLTYFQNEAQLDKSGLPSDRFFAERPEGSVSTLKIQRTQQEDSAVYLCASSSHQGLGSYEQYFGPGTRLTVT.